The rows below give T cell receptor beta chains drawn from one sample of a study of identifying expanded T cells in peripheral blood. Sequencing was performed with immunoSEQ multiplex PCR; in TCRdb, only in-frame clones are kept and a portion is missing. The sample includes approximately 100,000 clones, about 91% of them seen just once. Specimen: blood. These receptors were obtained from a person aged 18 to 75 in good health. The CDR3 runs from the conserved cysteine through the conserved F or W. The D gene is left open where the match is weak. Size tells how often a clone was seen (once, few, many) or the class of an expanded clone, and some rows leave it out.

V: TRBV7-8; J: TRBJ2-5; D: TRBD2; size: few; DNA: TGTGCCAGCAGCTTAGTGCTAGCGGGAGCCGAGACCCAGTACTTC; CDR3: CASSLVLAGAETQYF
V: TRBV2; J: TRBJ1-4; D: .; size: .; DNA: TGTGCCAGCAAGACGGATGGTAACGAAAAACTGTTTTTT; CDR3: CASKTDGNEKLFF
V: TRBV2; J: TRBJ2-1; D: .; size: .; DNA: TGTGCCAGCAGTGGACGAGGGAGATCAAGTGAGCAGTTCTTC; CDR3: CASSGRGRSSEQFF
V: TRBV7-3; J: TRBJ2-3; D: TRBD1; size: .; DNA: TGTGCCAGCAGCTTTCAAGGACAGGGATCAGATACGCAGTATTTT; CDR3: CASSFQGQGSDTQYF
V: TRBV5-4; J: TRBJ2-2; D: TRBD1; size: .; DNA: TGTGCCAGCAGCCGGAAAAGAACAGGGGACACCGGGGAGCTGTTTTTT; CDR3: CASSRKRTGDTGELFF
V: TRBV11-2; J: TRBJ2-2; D: .; size: .; DNA: TGTGCCAGCAGCCGCAAAAGGGGCCTGAACACCGGGGAGCTGTTTTTT; CDR3: CASSRKRGLNTGELFF
V: TRBV11-2; J: TRBJ1-1; D: .; size: .; DNA: TGTGCCAGCAGCCCCCAATGGAACACTGAAGCTTTCTTT; CDR3: CASSPQWNTEAFF
V: TRBV28; J: TRBJ1-5; D: .; size: few; DNA: TGTGCCAGCAGTTCTACGGTTAGCAATCAGCCCCAGCATTTT; CDR3: CASSSTVSNQPQHF
V: TRBV11-2; J: TRBJ2-6; D: .; size: .; DNA: TGTGCCAGCACCCGCCCCTCTGGGGCCAACGTCCTGACTTTC; CDR3: CASTRPSGANVLTF
V: TRBV5-1; J: TRBJ2-7; D: TRBD1; size: .; DNA: TGCGCCAGCAGCGTCACGGGACAGGCCGACGAGCAGTACTTC; CDR3: CASSVTGQADEQYF
V: TRBV5-1; J: TRBJ2-3; D: .; size: .; DNA: TGCGCCAGCAGCTCCAACACAGATACGCAGTATTTT; CDR3: CASSSNTDTQYF
V: TRBV11-3; J: TRBJ2-2; D: TRBD2; size: .; DNA: TGTGCCAGCAGCTTAGGGACTAGCGGGACCGGGGAGCTGTTTTTT; CDR3: CASSLGTSGTGELFF
V: TRBV28; J: TRBJ2-2; D: TRBD1; size: .; DNA: TGTGCCAGCAGTCTACAATACAGGGGCACCGGGGAGCTGTTTTTT; CDR3: CASSLQYRGTGELFF
V: TRBV7-2; J: TRBJ2-3; D: .; size: .; DNA: TGTGCCAGCAGCTTAACCAGGGGTACAGATACGCAGTATTTT; CDR3: CASSLTRGTDTQYF
V: TRBV7-9; J: TRBJ2-5; D: TRBD2; size: .; DNA: TGTGCCAGCAGCTTAGGGGCTAGCGGGGGTGGAGAGACCCAGTACTTC; CDR3: CASSLGASGGGETQYF
V: TRBV4-2; J: TRBJ2-2; D: TRBD2; size: .; DNA: TGTGCCAGCAGCCAAGTAAACAGCGGGGGCCCGAACACCGGGGAGCTGTTTTTT; CDR3: CASSQVNSGGPNTGELFF
V: TRBV18; J: TRBJ1-2; D: TRBD1; size: .; DNA: TGTGCCAGCTCAGAATCGGGACAGGCCGCTAACTATGGCTACACCTTC; CDR3: CASSESGQAANYGYTF
V: TRBV4-3; J: TRBJ1-5; D: .; size: .; DNA: TGCGCCAGCAGCCAAGATTACGAGGGGAGGCCCCAGCATTTT; CDR3: CASSQDYEGRPQHF
V: TRBV7-9; J: TRBJ1-2; D: .; size: .; DNA: TGTGCCAGCAGCTTAGGCACGGAAAACGTCTATGGCTACACCTTC; CDR3: CASSLGTENVYGYTF
V: TRBV18; J: TRBJ2-3; D: .; size: .; DNA: TGTGCCAGCTCACCGAAGACTAGGAGCACAGATACGCAGTATTTT; CDR3: CASSPKTRSTDTQYF
V: TRBV5-1; J: TRBJ1-1; D: .; size: .; DNA: TGCGCCAGCAGCCCTAGGGGTCGGACGAACACTGAAGCTTTCTTT; CDR3: CASSPRGRTNTEAFF
V: TRBV5-1; J: TRBJ2-3; D: .; size: .; DNA: TGCGCCAGCAGCCCTACAGGCGTTAGGCCCACAGATACGCAGTATTTT; CDR3: CASSPTGVRPTDTQYF
V: TRBV7-9; J: TRBJ1-2; D: TRBD1; size: once; DNA: TGTGCCAGCAGCTACAGGGGGCCCTATGGCTACACCTTC; CDR3: CASSYRGPYGYTF
V: TRBV5-1; J: TRBJ2-2; D: .; size: once; DNA: TGCGCCAGCAGATCGGCTTTCATCACCGGGGAGCTGTTTTTT; CDR3: CASRSAFITGELFF
V: TRBV6-1; J: TRBJ1-1; D: .; size: many; DNA: TGTGCCAGCAGTGAGGGCCCAGAGAACACTGAAGCTTTCTTT; CDR3: CASSEGPENTEAFF
V: TRBV28; J: TRBJ2-7; D: .; size: .; DNA: TGTGCCAGCAGTTCTCCCGGGTACGAGCAGTACTTC; CDR3: CASSSPGYEQYF
V: TRBV5-4; J: TRBJ2-2; D: TRBD1; size: .; DNA: TGTGCCAGCAGCTTGGGACAGGGCTTCACCGGGGAGCTGTTTTTT; CDR3: CASSLGQGFTGELFF
V: TRBV27; J: TRBJ2-7; D: TRBD2; size: .; DNA: TGTGCCAGCAGTTTGCGGACTAGATCTGCCGAGCAGTACTTC; CDR3: CASSLRTRSAEQYF
V: TRBV6-5; J: TRBJ2-7; D: .; size: .; DNA: TGTGCCAGCAGTTACTCGACTAGCTCCTACGAGCAGTACTTC; CDR3: CASSYSTSSYEQYF
V: TRBV4-1; J: TRBJ1-2; D: TRBD1; size: few; DNA: TGCGCCAGCAGCACCCTGACAGGGTTCCGCTATGGCTACACCTTC; CDR3: CASSTLTGFRYGYTF
V: TRBV19; J: TRBJ1-6; D: .; size: few; DNA: TGTGCCAGTACCCTGACCTATAATTCACCCCTCCACTTT; CDR3: CASTLTYNSPLHF
V: TRBV28; J: TRBJ2-3; D: .; size: .; DNA: TGTGCCAGCAGTTTGGGCCTAAGCACAGATACGCAGTATTTT; CDR3: CASSLGLSTDTQYF
V: TRBV6-6; J: TRBJ2-1; D: .; size: once; DNA: TGTGCCAGCAACAGTAGAATCAATGAGCAGTTCTTC; CDR3: CASNSRINEQFF
V: TRBV6-1; J: TRBJ2-7; D: TRBD1; size: .; DNA: TGTGCCAGCAGTGAAGAGTCGACAGGGGGCTACGAGCAGTACTTC; CDR3: CASSEESTGGYEQYF
V: TRBV7-9; J: TRBJ2-1; D: .; size: .; DNA: TGTGCCAGCAGCCCGGACCACTCCTACAATGAGCAGTTCTTC; CDR3: CASSPDHSYNEQFF
V: TRBV5-5; J: TRBJ1-5; D: .; size: .; DNA: TGTGCCAGCAGCTTGTTGGGGGAGGGGCCCCAGCATTTT; CDR3: CASSLLGEGPQHF
V: TRBV19; J: TRBJ2-1; D: .; size: .; DNA: TGTGCCAGTAGTCCCCTGATGGGGCGGGGCTACAATGAGCAGTTCTTC; CDR3: CASSPLMGRGYNEQFF
V: TRBV6-5; J: TRBJ1-1; D: TRBD1; size: .; DNA: TGTGCCAGCGGACGGACAGGGGCGGCTTTCTTT; CDR3: CASGRTGAAFF
V: TRBV7-9; J: TRBJ2-5; D: .; size: .; DNA: TGTGCCAGCAGCAGCCTGGGTGAGACCCAGTACTTC; CDR3: CASSSLGETQYF
V: TRBV30; J: TRBJ2-3; D: .; size: .; DNA: TGTGCCTGGACTGTGTATCCCTTGGGTACAGATACGCAGTATTTT; CDR3: CAWTVYPLGTDTQYF
V: TRBV18; J: TRBJ2-7; D: .; size: .; DNA: TGTGCCAGCTCACCAGGGCCGACCTACGAGCAGTACTTC; CDR3: CASSPGPTYEQYF
V: TRBV5-6; J: TRBJ2-4; D: TRBD1; size: few; DNA: TGTGCCAGCAGCTTCGGACAGGGTGCAAACATTCAGTACTTC; CDR3: CASSFGQGANIQYF
V: TRBV28; J: TRBJ2-1; D: .; size: .; DNA: TGTGCCAGCAGTTTATTACGGGGGAATGAGCAGTTCTTC; CDR3: CASSLLRGNEQFF
V: TRBV19; J: TRBJ1-5; D: .; size: few; DNA: TGTGCCAGTAGTATCCAACCGAGAGGCAATCAGCCCCAGCATTTT; CDR3: CASSIQPRGNQPQHF
V: TRBV27; J: TRBJ2-7; D: .; size: few; DNA: TGTGCCAGCAGCCGCAGGGGCGCCCCGGAGCAGTACTTC; CDR3: CASSRRGAPEQYF